Sequencing of this T cell receptor (beta chain) was carried out in a study of human T cells and chemical hapten exposure. In the study overall: Scalp application of diphenylcyclopropenone was performed weekly in patients across the entire roughly 23-week study. Study outcomes and limitations: TCRs at a frequency above 1 in 1000 stayed unchanged with DPC sensitization.

Noted time point: patch test 3, about 24 weeks after DPC sensitization. Treatment indicated: therapeutic diphenylcyclopropenone sensitization with weekly scalp DPC. TCRdb fed the RACE reads into MiXCR, producing one record per CDR3 protein. The sample holds 150,000 to 200,000 distinct CDR3 sequences, about a quarter seen once. Per germline, CDR1 LGHNA and CDR2 YSLEER. V was clipped by 0 bases and J by 2 bases; unmatched bases: 14. CDR3 length: 19 amino acids. This clonotype was detected a few times. Its target is not known. The sample consisted of whole blood, taken in connection with sensitization to the hapten diphenylcyclopropenone (DPC). This sequence originates from a woman aged 18-29 years with alopecia areata. Some clones in this sample may be carry-over from other donors' samples. This chain joins TRBV4-3 and TRBJ2-7; 9 nucleotides align to TRBD2. In DNA form, the CDR3 reads TGCGCCAGCAGCCAAGATTTTCCCCCGACTAGCGGAACCCCCTACGAGCAGTACTTC. Translation: CASSQDFPPTSGTPYEQYF.